Here is one T cell receptor (beta chain) with its context. Its target is unknown. CDR3 length: 14 residues. V was shortened by 1 base and J by 4 bases, with 12 bases between the two germline ends. Germline CDR1 reads SQVTM; CDR2 reads ANQGSEA. These data are taken from a study of shared clonotypes between healthy human individuals. Findings and caveats of the study: At large depth, rarefaction still showed sorted-subset sequencing to be incomplete.

The table came from immunoSEQ multiplex PCR; TCRdb's copy has only in-frame clones and leaves some out. The sample carries roughly 2.2 million clones, 90% to 95% recorded once. Sequencing was done on a sample of naive CD4+ T cells from PBMCs. The sample's subset: CD45RA+ positively selected. The receptor's source is a man aged 18 to 35 in good health. Some clones in this sample may be carry-over from other donors' samples. The chain has TRBV29-1 and TRBJ2-3; TRBD2 is a possible D gene (6 bases). The CDR3 DNA sequence: TGCAGCGTTGAAGCGGGAGTTTGGGCAGATACGCAGTATTTT. As protein: CSVEAGVWADTQYF.